A selection of T cell receptor beta chains follows, all from one sample in a study of CD8+CD57+ T cells in acquired aplastic anemia. TCRdb ran MiXCR on the reads and lists one entry per CDR3 protein. The data show about 180,000 distinct CDR3 sequences, roughly 65% seen once. What was sequenced was sorted CD4+, CD8+, or CD8+CD57+ T cells (not recorded which) from PBMCs. The source is a human donor with aplastic anemia. Each CDR3 is given with its conserved first and last residue. D genes are given only for firm matches. A row's size may be missing; if present it is once, few, many or a size class.

few | TRBJ2-1 | TRBV5-1 | NA | 13 | TGCGCCAGCAGCTTGGTTCCGGACAATGAGCAGTTCTTC | CASSLVPDNEQFF
few | TRBJ2-5 | TRBV2 | TRBD2 | 13 | TGTGCCAGCATAGCGGGGACTCAAGAGACCCAGTACTTC | CASIAGTQETQYF
NA | TRBJ2-5 | TRBV7-7 | NA | 13 | TGTGCCAGCAGCCCCGAACTCCAAGGGACCCAGTACTTC | CASSPELQGTQYF
few | TRBJ2-7 | TRBV7-3 | NA | 14 | TGTGCCAGCAGCCCCGACAGGAGCTCCTACGAGCAGTACTTC | CASSPDRSSYEQYF
NA | TRBJ1-1 | TRBV5-1 | NA | 13 | TGCGCCAGCAGCCCCGGGTCGAACACTGAAGCTTTCTTT | CASSPGSNTEAFF
NA | TRBJ2-3 | TRBV3-1 | TRBD2 | 16 | TGTGCCAGCAGCCAAGAGGGAACGGGGGGTCCAGATACGCAGTATTTT | CASSQEGTGGPDTQYF
NA | TRBJ2-3 | TRBV7-6 | NA | 13 | TGTGCCAGCAGCTCGTATGGGGGAGATACGCAGTATTTT | CASSSYGGDTQYF
NA | TRBJ2-7 | TRBV7-9 | NA | 14 | TGCGCCAGCAGCTTGGGGCCGGGGGAGAACGAGCAGTACTTC | CASSLGPGENEQYF
NA | TRBJ2-1 | TRBV4-1 | NA | 16 | TGCGCCAGCAGCCAGGTGAACATGGTCTCCTACAATGAGCAGTTCTTC | CASSQVNMVSYNEQFF
NA | TRBJ2-7 | TRBV6-5 | NA | 16 | TGTGCCAGCAGTTACCCCGGCGCCGGGGGTAGGGGCGAGCAGTACTTC | CASSYPGAGGRGEQYF
NA | TRBJ1-2 | TRBV2 | TRBD1 | 14 | TGTGCCAGACAACAGGGGGCATTCAACTATGGCTACACCTTC | CARQQGAFNYGYTF
many | TRBJ2-7 | TRBV4-2 | TRBD2 | 15 | TGTGCCAGCAGCCCACAGCGGGGGTTACCCTACGAGCAGTACTTC | CASSPQRGLPYEQYF
NA | TRBJ2-7 | TRBV7-9 | NA | 17 | TGTGCCAGCAGTTACTCCGGGGCACTACCAACTGTATACGAGCAGTACTTC | CASSYSGALPTVYEQYF
few | TRBJ2-5 | TRBV24-1 | TRBD1 | 15 | TGTGCCACCAGTGATACCCCCGGACAGGGAGGGACCCAGTACTTC | CATSDTPGQGGTQYF
NA | TRBJ2-3 | TRBV7-9 | NA | 16 | TGTGCCAGCAGCTTAGCGCGCAGCGGAGACACAGATACGCAGTATTTT | CASSLARSGDTDTQYF
NA | TRBJ2-5 | TRBV2 | NA | 13 | TGTGCCAGCAGTAAGGACTATCAAGAGACCCAGTACTTC | CASSKDYQETQYF
few | TRBJ2-7 | TRBV13 | NA | 13 | TGTGCCAGCAGCCCTAGGAGGTCCTACGAGCAGTACTTC | CASSPRRSYEQYF
NA | TRBJ1-4 | TRBV2 | NA | 14 | TGTGCCAGCAGTTCAGACAGGTCTAATGAAAAACTGTTTTTT | CASSSDRSNEKLFF
few | TRBJ1-1 | TRBV19 | NA | 14 | TGTGCCAGTAGGAGCCCAGGGGCGGGGACTGAAGCTTTCTTT | CASRSPGAGTEAFF
NA | TRBJ2-3 | TRBV2 | NA | 14 | TGTGCCAGCAGTGTAACCATAGTCACAGATACGCAGTATTTT | CASSVTIVTDTQYF
NA | TRBJ1-5 | TRBV24-1 | NA | 15 | TGTGCCAGCAGTTTCATCGTGGGTAGCAATCAGCCCCAGCATTTT | CASSFIVGSNQPQHF